These 6 T cell receptor beta chains were sequenced from one sample in a study of blood T cell repertoires in COVID-19. Method: immunoSEQ multiplex PCR; TCRdb's copy keeps in-frame clones and lacks some. The sample carries 150,000 to 200,000 clones, approximately 83% recorded once. Sequences were obtained from peripheral blood. Receptors were obtained from a human donor with acute or convalescent COVID-19. The donor label of this sample is uncertain.

This chain's CDR3 is CASRRGTGELFF. The CDR3 DNA reads TGTGCCAGCAGGCGCGGTACCGGGGAGCTGTTTTTT. The chain carries TRBV28 and TRBJ2-2; no definite D call. With 6 bases removed from V and 5 bases from J, the gap between germline ends came to 7 bases. The CDR3 consists of 12 residues. The germline CDR1 and CDR2 sequences are MDHEN and SYDVKM.

The V call is TRBV9, the J call TRBJ2-1; 12 bases agree with TRBD2. Losses at the gene ends were 3 bases for V and 8 bases for J; bases not matched to a gene: 6. CDR3 length: 15 residues. CDR1 and CDR2 (germline): SGDLS, YYNGEE. The CDR3 sequence: CASSETSGGYYEQFF. In DNA form, the CDR3 reads TGTGCCAGCAGCGAGACTAGCGGGGGTTACTATGAGCAGTTCTTC. Full variable domain (outside the CDR3, taken from reference TRBV9 and TRBJ2-1): DSGVTQTPKHLITATGQRVTLRCSPRSGDLSVYWYQQSLDQGLQFLIQYYNGEERAKGNILERFSAQQFPDLHSELNLSSLELGDSALYFCASSETSGGYYEQFFGPGTRLTVL.

The V gene is TRBV7-8, the J gene TRBJ1-6, with unresolved D. In germline, CDR1 is SGHVS, CDR2 FQNEAQ. The CDR3 contains 14 residues. The germline V and J ends were trimmed by 3 bases and 5 bases, with 8 bases remaining between them. The CDR3 DNA is TGTGCCAGCAGCTTCGCCCAGGATAATTCACCCCTCCACTTT. Translating it yields CASSFAQDNSPLHF.

The chain joins TRBV6-5 to TRBJ2-7; 7 bases align to TRBD1. Looked up from germline, CDR1 is MNHEY and CDR2 is SVGAGI. The ends lost 2 bases at V and 5 bases at J; junction bases unmatched: 6. This CDR3 has 14 amino acids. The CDR3 region is CASSYQTGSHEQYF. The CDR3 bases are TGTGCCAGCAGTTACCAGACAGGGTCCCACGAGCAGTACTTC.

The rearrangement joins TRBV5-1 to TRBJ2-5; 9 nucleotides line up with TRBD2. The V gene's germline CDR1 is SGHRS and CDR2 YFSETQ. The CDR3 consists of 16 residues. V was pared by 4 bases and J by 1 base, with 8 bases of the junction left unmatched. The CDR3 DNA reads TGCGCCAGCAGCCTTAGGGCTAGCGGGGCCCAAGAGACCCAGTACTTC. Encoded protein: CASSLRASGAQETQYF. The full variable domain, in which reference TRBV5-1 and TRBJ2-5 provide the parts outside the CDR3, is KAGVTQTPRYLIKTRGQQVTLSCSPISGHRSVSWYQQTPGQGLQFLFEYFSETQRNKGNFPGRFSGRQFSNSRSEMNVSTLELGDSALYLCASSLRASGAQETQYFGPGTRLLVL.

Here the CDR3 DNA reads TGTGCCAGCAGCCCCTTTGGGGGTAGAAGACTAGCGGGCCTCACAGATACGCAGTATTTT. It translates to CASSPFGGRRLAGLTDTQYF. V gene TRBV7-8 combines with J gene TRBJ2-3; 10 nucleotides align to TRBD2. The germline CDR1 and CDR2 sequences are SGHVS and FQNEAQ. The CDR3 loop spans 20 amino acids. V gave up 5 bases and J gave up 2 bases; unmatched junction bases: 19.